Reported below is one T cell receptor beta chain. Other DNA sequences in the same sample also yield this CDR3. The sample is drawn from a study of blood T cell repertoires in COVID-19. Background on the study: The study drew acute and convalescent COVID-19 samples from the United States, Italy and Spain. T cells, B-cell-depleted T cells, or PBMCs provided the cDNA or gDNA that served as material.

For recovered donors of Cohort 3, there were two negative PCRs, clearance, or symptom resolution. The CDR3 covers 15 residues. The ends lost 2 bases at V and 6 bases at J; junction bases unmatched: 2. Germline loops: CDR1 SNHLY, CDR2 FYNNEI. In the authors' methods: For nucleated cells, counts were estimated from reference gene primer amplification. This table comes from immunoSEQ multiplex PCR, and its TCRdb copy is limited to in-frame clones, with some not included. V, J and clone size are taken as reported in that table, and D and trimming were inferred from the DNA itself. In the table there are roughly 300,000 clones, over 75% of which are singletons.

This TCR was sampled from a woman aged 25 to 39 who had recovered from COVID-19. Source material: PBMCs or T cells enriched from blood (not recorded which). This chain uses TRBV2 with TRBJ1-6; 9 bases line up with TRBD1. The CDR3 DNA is TGTGCCAGCAGTGAATGGGACAGGGCTAATTCACCCCTCCACTTT. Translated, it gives CASSEWDRANSPLHF.